The next 23 T cell receptor beta chains were all read from a single sample in a study of cytomegalovirus exposure and HLA in healthy donors. The PCR had 60 Vbeta and 13 Jbeta primers. TCRdb's table, derived via immunoSEQ multiplex PCR, lists solely in-frame clones and lacks some. In total, the table holds fewer than 250,000 clones. The sample comprised PBMCs. All receptors derive from a woman in her twenties or thirties in good health and CMV-seropositive.

V is TRBV23-1 and J is TRBJ2-3; 8 nucleotides match TRBD1. TRBV23-1 is an ORF, with its function uncertain. J was trimmed by 2 bases and V by 4 bases; bases with no gene match: 2. The CDR3 has 14 residues. The CDR3 coding sequence is TGCGCCAGCAGTCGGGGACAGGACACAGATACGCAGTATTTT. The encoded protein is CASSRGQDTDTQYF.

V and J are TRBV5-5 and TRBJ1-1, with TRBD1 matching 11 bases. There are 17 residues in the CDR3. V trimming: 1 base; J trimming: 5 bases; junction bases outside the gene matches: 10. CDR1 is SGHKS and CDR2 is YYEKEE in the germline V gene (reference sequence). This CDR3 is CASSLRGQGAAGTEAFF. The CDR3 DNA reads TGTGCCAGCAGCTTGCGTGGACAGGGGGCAGCAGGGACTGAAGCTTTCTTT. Based on the CDR3 plus reference TRBV5-5 and TRBJ1-1, the full variable domain is DAGVTQSPTHLIKTRGQQVTLRCSPISGHKSVSWYQQVLGQGPQFIFQYYEKEERGRGNFPDRFSARQFPNYSSELNVNALLLGDSALYLCASSLRGQGAAGTEAFFGQGTRLTVV.

This chain links TRBV18 with TRBJ2-1; D might be TRBD2 (6 bases). V lost 3 bases to trimming and J lost 8 bases, with 20 bases between them. This CDR3 is 16 amino acids long. CDR1 KGHSH and CDR2 LQKENI come from the germline V gene. The CDR3 loop is CASSPQLASEGDEQFF. The CDR3 DNA is TGTGCCAGCTCACCCCAACTAGCCTCAGAGGGTGATGAGCAGTTCTTC.

The J gene is TRBJ1-5, the V gene TRBV14; 9 nucleotides align to TRBD1. V shed 6 bases and J 4 bases; nucleotides not matched to a gene: 7. CDR3 size: 15 residues. Germline V gene lookup returns CDR1 SGHDN and CDR2 FVKESK. CDR3 nucleotide sequence: TGTGCCAGCAGTCCGGGACAGGGACGGAATCAGCCCCAGCATTTT. It translates to CASSPGQGRNQPQHF.

The chain has TRBV7-8 and TRBJ2-7; possible D gene TRBD2, 5 bases. The CDR3 has 18 amino acids. Deletions cut 1 base from V and 0 bases from J, with 19 bases between. The germline V gene has CDR1 SGHVS and CDR2 FQNEAQ. The CDR3 nucleotides read TGTGCCAGCAGCTTAGAGGTTTACCACGGGGAAAGCTCCTACGAGCAGTACTTC. The encoded protein is CASSLEVYHGESSYEQYF.

J is TRBJ1-6 and V is TRBV6-5; 7 bases agree with TRBD1. The CDR3 has 15 amino acids. Germline V gene sequence: CDR1 MNHEY, CDR2 SVGAGI. Losses at the gene ends were 10 bases for V and 10 bases for J; bases not matched to a gene: 16. The CDR3 spells CATQRNRGRGSPLHF. The CDR3 nucleotides are TGTGCCACGCAGAGGAACAGGGGAAGAGGCTCACCCCTCCACTTT.

V usage is TRBV9 and J usage is TRBJ1-3; D gene uncertain. Germline lookup yields CDR1 SGDLS and CDR2 YYNGEE. V lost 4 bases to trimming and J lost 4 bases, with 15 bases between them. This CDR3 has 15 residues. CDR3 amino acids: CASSPRPTFGNTIYF. DNA of the CDR3: TGTGCCAGCAGCCCGCGGCCGACGTTCGGAAACACCATATATTTT.

The chain carries TRBV30 and TRBJ2-1; the match to TRBD2 covers 7 bases. Trimming removed 1 base from V and 2 bases from J; junction bases left unmatched: 2. The germline V gene has CDR1 GTSNPN and CDR2 SVGIG (reference sequence). This CDR3 is built from 14 residues. CDR3 residues: CAWSGLATYNEQFF. CDR3 nucleotide sequence: TGTGCCTGGAGTGGACTAGCAACCTACAATGAGCAGTTCTTC.

V is TRBV5-1 and J is TRBJ2-3; 7 nucleotides align to TRBD2. Germline V lookup: CDR1 SGHRS, CDR2 YFSETQ. V shed 0 bases, J shed 2 bases, and the junction held 6 bases outside the gene matches. The CDR3 extends over 16 amino acids. The CDR3 protein is CASSLVTGGLTDTQYF. CDR3 nucleotides: TGCGCCAGCAGCTTGGTTACGGGAGGCCTCACAGATACGCAGTATTTT. Full variable domain (rest looked up from reference TRBV5-1 and TRBJ2-3): KAGVTQTPRYLIKTRGQQVTLSCSPISGHRSVSWYQQTPGQGLQFLFEYFSETQRNKGNFPGRFSGRQFSNSRSEMNVSTLELGDSALYLCASSLVTGGLTDTQYFGPGTRLTVL.

The rearrangement uses TRBV28 and TRBJ2-1, with TRBD2 matching 10 bases. Germline trimming cut 2 bases from V and 5 bases from J; bases unmatched to any gene: 0. The germline V gene has CDR1 MDHEN and CDR2 SYDVKM. CDR3 length: 14 amino acids. The CDR3 sequence: CASSLLAGDNEQFF. The CDR3 DNA reads TGTGCCAGCAGTTTACTAGCGGGGGACAATGAGCAGTTCTTC.

The chain employs TRBV5-1 and TRBJ2-7; TRBD2 agrees at 10 bases. This CDR3 has 14 amino acids. Looked up from germline, CDR1 is SGHRS and CDR2 is YFSETQ. With 5 bases clipped from V and 5 bases from J, the junction kept 7 bases outside the gene matches. DNA for the CDR3: TGCGCCAGCAGGGATGGACTAGCGGATGACGAGCAGTACTTC. Its translation: CASRDGLADDEQYF. The variable domain in full, with the rest retrieved from reference TRBV5-1 and TRBJ2-7, is KAGVTQTPRYLIKTRGQQVTLSCSPISGHRSVSWYQQTPGQGLQFLFEYFSETQRNKGNFPGRFSGRQFSNSRSEMNVSTLELGDSALYLCASRDGLADDEQYFGPGTRLTVT.

The chain uses TRBV5-4 and TRBJ2-1, with D uncertain. The V end was cut by 0 bases, the J end by 8 bases, with 3 bases between. Germline V CDR1 and CDR2: SGHNT, YYREEE (reference sequence). CDR3 length: 11 residues. The CDR3 DNA follows: TGTGCCAGCAGCTTGGCGGATGAGCAGTTCTTC. Its translation: CASSLADEQFF. The complete variable domain, with remaining parts taken from reference TRBV5-4 and TRBJ2-1, reads ETGVTQSPTHLIKTRGQQVTLRCSSQSGHNTVSWYQQALGQGPQFIFQYYREEENGRGNFPPRFSGLQFPNYSSELNVNALELDDSALYLCASSLADEQFFGPGTRLTVL.

This sequence joins TRBV5-1 and TRBJ1-1; D remains unclear. CDR3 length: 15 residues. V dropped 0 bases and J dropped 0 bases, with 9 bases sitting between them. Germline CDR1 and CDR2: SGHRS and YFSETQ. DNA of the CDR3: TGCGCCAGCAGCTTGGGGGCCATCATGAACACTGAAGCTTTCTTT. This sequence encodes CASSLGAIMNTEAFF. Using reference TRBV5-1 and TRBJ1-1 for the parts outside the CDR3, the full variable domain is KAGVTQTPRYLIKTRGQQVTLSCSPISGHRSVSWYQQTPGQGLQFLFEYFSETQRNKGNFPGRFSGRQFSNSRSEMNVSTLELGDSALYLCASSLGAIMNTEAFFGQGTRLTVV.

This chain uses TRBV30 with TRBJ2-5, with a possible D match to TRBD1 (6 bases). The J call may be in error: the DNA end matches TRBJ2-7 better. CDR3 length equals 13 residues. Germline V lookup: CDR1 GTSNPN, CDR2 SVGIG (reference sequence). CDR3 in amino acids: CAWSLLQGYEQYF. The CDR3 region has the DNA TGTGCCTGGAGCTTGCTACAGGGTTACGAGCAGTACTTC.

The gene calls are TRBV6-6 and TRBJ2-5; possibly TRBD2 for D (6 bases). The CDR3 has 15 residues. Germline V gene sequence: CDR1 MNHNY, CDR2 SVGAGI (reference sequence). The V end was cut by 2 bases, the J end by 0 bases, with 10 bases between. Written as DNA, the CDR3 is TGTGCCAGCAGTTACATGGAGGGGCACCAAGAGACCCAGTACTTC. It is translated as CASSYMEGHQETQYF.

For the CDR3, the DNA is TGTGCCAGCAGTGAGGAGCCTACGGCATATGGCTACACCTTC. Translating gives CASSEEPTAYGYTF. V usage is TRBV2 and J usage is TRBJ1-2; D not certain. Trimming cost V 3 bases and J 5 bases, with 13 bases left between them. The CDR3 consists of 14 residues. Germline V gene sequence: CDR1 SNHLY, CDR2 FYNNEI.

The rearrangement links TRBV5-8 to TRBJ2-1; 7 bases match TRBD1. This CDR3 region has 18 residues. CDR1 and CDR2 (germline): SGHTS, YDEGEE. The trim removed 4 bases at V and 1 base at J, leaving 14 bases unmatched. CDR3 region: CASSRGTRTGWSYNEQFF. Here the CDR3 DNA reads TGTGCCAGCAGCCGGGGAACTAGGACAGGTTGGTCCTACAATGAGCAGTTCTTC.

V gene TRBV2 combines with J gene TRBJ1-6; D gene uncertain. The V and J ends lost 4 bases and 9 bases respectively, with 13 bases between them. The CDR3 spans 14 residues. Germline-derived CDR1 and CDR2 are SNHLY and FYNNEI. As DNA, the CDR3 is TGTGCCAGCAGTGGGCAGCTTGCGGGTTCACCCCTCCACTTT. Encoded protein: CASSGQLAGSPLHF.

The genes are TRBV9 and TRBJ1-1; D may be TRBD1 (5 bases). Germline values: CDR1 SGDLS, CDR2 YYNGEE. V dropped 5 bases and J dropped 1 base, with 15 bases sitting between them. This CDR3 comprises 15 residues. CDR3 DNA: TGTGCCAGCAGTCTTGGGGAAGGACAGAACACTGAAGCTTTCTTT. As protein: CASSLGEGQNTEAFF.

The V gene is TRBV27, the J gene TRBJ1-1; TRBD1 agrees at 8 bases. The CDR3 spans 15 residues. Germline V lookup: CDR1 MNHEY, CDR2 SMNVEV (reference sequence). With V trimmed by 3 bases and J by 0 bases, 3 bases remained unmatched. Here the CDR3 DNA reads TGTGCCAGCAGTTTTAAGGACAGGGTGAACACTGAAGCTTTCTTT. It specifies CASSFKDRVNTEAFF.

The chain couples TRBV6-5 to TRBJ2-7; TRBD2 aligns across 7 bases. CDR1 MNHEY and CDR2 SVGAGI come from the germline V gene. V trimming: 4 bases; J trimming: 3 bases; junction bases outside the gene matches: 6. The CDR3 is 14 residues long. This chain's CDR3 is CASSSWGGDYEQYF. DNA of the CDR3: TGTGCCAGCAGTTCTTGGGGGGGAGACTACGAGCAGTACTTC.

The chain joins TRBV10-3 to TRBJ2-3, with a tentative D call TRBD2 (5 bases). Germline V gene lookup returns CDR1 ENHRY and CDR2 SYGVKD. V lost 3 bases and J lost 3, with 10 bases in between. This CDR3 has 14 amino acids. The CDR3 spells CAISDQRGTDTQYF. The CDR3 region has the DNA TGTGCCATCAGTGACCAACGGGGTACAGATACGCAGTATTTT.

V and J are TRBV30 and TRBJ2-2; no clear D gene. V lost 0 bases to trimming and J lost 5 bases, with 16 bases between them. This CDR3 has 16 residues. The V gene's germline CDR1 is GTSNPN and CDR2 SVGIG (reference sequence). CDR3 DNA sequence: TGTGCCTGGAGTGTAGAGCGCTTGTCGTGGACCGGGGAGCTGTTTTTT. It is translated as CAWSVERLSWTGELFF.